This T cell receptor beta chain was captured by sequencing in a study of blood T cell repertoires in COVID-19. Across the study: Sites in the United States, Italy and Spain provided acute and convalescent COVID-19 samples.

In the original analysis: Estimated nucleated cell counts came from reference gene primer amplification. The repertoire was sequenced with immunoSEQ multiplex PCR; TCRdb's copy has only in-frame clones and lacks some. That table supplies the V and J calls and clone size; D and trimming were determined from the DNA. The data contain around 140,000 clones, around 90% of them singletons. Germline CDR1 reads GTSNPN; CDR2 reads SVGIG (reference sequence). V dropped 5 bases and J dropped 6; count of bases not matched to a gene: 7. The CDR3 sequence is 12 residues long. The sample comprised peripheral blood. This sequence joins TRBV30 and TRBJ2-7, with 7 positions matching TRBD2. The receptor comes from a human donor with COVID-19, enrolled during active disease. The donor label of this sample is uncertain. The CDR3 DNA reads as TGTGCCTGGGGCTCGGGAGGAACCGAGCAGTACTTC. It codes for CAWGSGGTEQYF.